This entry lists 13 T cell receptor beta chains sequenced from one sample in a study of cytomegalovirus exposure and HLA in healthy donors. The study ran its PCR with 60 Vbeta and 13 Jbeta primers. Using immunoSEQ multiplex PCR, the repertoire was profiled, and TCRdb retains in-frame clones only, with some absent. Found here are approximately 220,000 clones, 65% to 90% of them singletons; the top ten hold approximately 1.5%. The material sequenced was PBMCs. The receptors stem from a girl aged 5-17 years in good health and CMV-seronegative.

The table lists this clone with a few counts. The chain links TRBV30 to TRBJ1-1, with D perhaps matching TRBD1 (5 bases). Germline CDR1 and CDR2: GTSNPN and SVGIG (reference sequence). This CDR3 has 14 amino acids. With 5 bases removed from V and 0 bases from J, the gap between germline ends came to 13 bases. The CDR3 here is CAWGSWGLNTEAFF. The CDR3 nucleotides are TGTGCCTGGGGCTCGTGGGGCTTGAACACTGAAGCTTTCTTT.

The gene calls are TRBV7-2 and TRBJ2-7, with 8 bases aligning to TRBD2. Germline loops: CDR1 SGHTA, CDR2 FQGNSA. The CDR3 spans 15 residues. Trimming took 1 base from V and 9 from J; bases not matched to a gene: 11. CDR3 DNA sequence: TGTGCCAGCAGCTTAGATGGGACTAGGGGAGTGAGGCAGTACTTC. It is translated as CASSLDGTRGVRQYF.

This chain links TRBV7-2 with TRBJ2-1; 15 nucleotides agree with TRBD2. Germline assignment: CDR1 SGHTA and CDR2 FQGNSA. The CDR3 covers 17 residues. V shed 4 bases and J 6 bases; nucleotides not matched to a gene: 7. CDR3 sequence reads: CASSSGTSGRWSNEQFF. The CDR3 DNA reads TGTGCCAGCAGCTCCGGGACTAGCGGGAGGTGGTCCAATGAGCAGTTCTTC.

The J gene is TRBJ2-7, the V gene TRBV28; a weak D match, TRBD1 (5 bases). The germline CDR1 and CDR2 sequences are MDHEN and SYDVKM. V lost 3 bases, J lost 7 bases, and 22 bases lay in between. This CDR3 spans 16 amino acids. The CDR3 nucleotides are TGTGCCAGCAGTTTGAGCCAGGGTAGGTCCTCTCGAGAGCAGTACTTC. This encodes CASSLSQGRSSREQYF.

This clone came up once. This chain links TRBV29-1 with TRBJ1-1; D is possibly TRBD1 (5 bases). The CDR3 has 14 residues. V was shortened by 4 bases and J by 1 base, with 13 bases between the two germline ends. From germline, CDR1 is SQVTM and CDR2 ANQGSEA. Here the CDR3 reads CSVVQGTGNTEAFF. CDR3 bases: TGCAGCGTTGTCCAGGGCACGGGGAACACTGAAGCTTTCTTT.

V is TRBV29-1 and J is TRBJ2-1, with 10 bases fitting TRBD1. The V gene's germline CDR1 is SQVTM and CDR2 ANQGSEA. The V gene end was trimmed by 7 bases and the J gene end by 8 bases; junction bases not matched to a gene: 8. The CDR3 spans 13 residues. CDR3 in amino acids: CSATGTGDYEQFF. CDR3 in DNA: TGCAGCGCCACCGGGACAGGGGACTATGAGCAGTTCTTC.

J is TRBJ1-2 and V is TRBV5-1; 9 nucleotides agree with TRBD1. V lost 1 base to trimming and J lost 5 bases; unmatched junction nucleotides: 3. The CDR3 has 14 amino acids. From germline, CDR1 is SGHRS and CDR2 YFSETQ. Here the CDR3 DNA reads TGCGCCAGCAGCTTGTACAGGGGGCAATATGGCTACACCTTC. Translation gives CASSLYRGQYGYTF.

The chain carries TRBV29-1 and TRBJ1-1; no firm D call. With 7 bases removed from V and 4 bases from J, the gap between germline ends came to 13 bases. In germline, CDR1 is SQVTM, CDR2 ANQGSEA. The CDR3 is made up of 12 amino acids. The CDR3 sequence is CSALRGSTEAFF. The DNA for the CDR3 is TGCAGCGCCCTGCGGGGAAGCACTGAAGCTTTCTTT.

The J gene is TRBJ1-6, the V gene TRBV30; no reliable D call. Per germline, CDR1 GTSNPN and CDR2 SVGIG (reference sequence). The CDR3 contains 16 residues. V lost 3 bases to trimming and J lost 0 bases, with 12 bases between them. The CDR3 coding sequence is TGTGCCTGGAGATATGATCTCAGCTCCTATAATTCACCCCTCCACTTT. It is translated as CAWRYDLSSYNSPLHF.

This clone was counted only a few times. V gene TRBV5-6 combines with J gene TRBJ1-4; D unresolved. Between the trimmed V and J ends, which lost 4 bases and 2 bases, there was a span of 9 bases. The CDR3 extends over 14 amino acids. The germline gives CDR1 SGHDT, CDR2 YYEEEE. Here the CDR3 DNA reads TGTGCCAGCAGCCAACTCGGGACTAATGAAAAACTGTTTTTT. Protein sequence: CASSQLGTNEKLFF.

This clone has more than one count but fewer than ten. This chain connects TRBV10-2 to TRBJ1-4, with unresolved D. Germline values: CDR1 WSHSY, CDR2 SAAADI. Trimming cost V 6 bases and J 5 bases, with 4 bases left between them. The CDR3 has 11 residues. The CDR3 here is CASSRNEKLFF. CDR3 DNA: TGCGCCAGCAGCCGGAATGAAAAACTGTTTTTT.

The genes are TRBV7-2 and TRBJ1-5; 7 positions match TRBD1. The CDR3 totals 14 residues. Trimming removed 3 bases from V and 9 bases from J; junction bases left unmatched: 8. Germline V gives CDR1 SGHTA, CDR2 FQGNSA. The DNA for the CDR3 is TGTGCCAGCAGCTTGACAGGGCCGGGGAGGCCCCAGCATTTT. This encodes CASSLTGPGRPQHF.

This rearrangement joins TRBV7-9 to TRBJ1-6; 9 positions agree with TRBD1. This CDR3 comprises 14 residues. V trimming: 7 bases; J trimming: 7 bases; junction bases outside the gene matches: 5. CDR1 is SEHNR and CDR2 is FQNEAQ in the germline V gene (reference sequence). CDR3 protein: CASNPGTGNSPLHF. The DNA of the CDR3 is TGTGCCAGCAACCCCGGGACAGGGAATTCACCCCTCCACTTT.